One sample yielded the 23 T cell receptor beta chains listed below, sequenced in a study of T cell clonality in common variable immunodeficiency. TCRdb's table, derived via immunoSEQ multiplex PCR, lists solely in-frame clones and lacks some. This sample carries more than 65,000 clones, none of them present only once. Sequencing was carried out using peripheral blood mononuclear cells. The receptors were sampled from a person aged 18-70 years in good health.

The table lists this clone with many counts. The CDR3 end lies 3 residues beyond the end of the read and is filled in from the germline J gene. The gene calls are TRBV6-2 or TRBV6-3 and TRBJ1-1; no definite D call. The CDR3 totals 13 residues. Trimming pared 6 bases from V and 0 bases from J, leaving 8 bases between. The germline V gene has CDR1 MNHEY and CDR2 SVGEGT. The sequenced CDR3 bases are TGTGCCAGCAGCTCCACTATGAACACTGAA. Its protein product is CASSSTMNTE. The whole CDR3 sequence reads CASSSTMNTEAFF.

This clone has at least ten counts. CDR3 bases read: TGCAGTGCTAGAGATCGACTAGCGGGACTTTATGAG. Its protein product is CSARDRLAGLYE. The complete CDR3 sequence is CSARDRLAGLYEQFF. The V and J genes are TRBV20-1 and TRBJ2-1; 11 positions agree with TRBD2. Read sequence stops 3 residues before the CDR3 end, and the germline J gene provides the missing end. V lost 0 bases to trimming and J lost 8 bases; unmatched junction nucleotides: 6. The CDR3 is made up of 15 amino acids. The germline gives CDR1 DFQATT, CDR2 SNEGSKA (reference sequence).

This clone has at least ten counts. The CDR3 bases that were read are TGTGCCAGCAGTAAAGACGACAGAAACCCCAATCAGCCC. As protein: CASSKDDRNPNQP. The whole CDR3 reads CASSKDDRNPNQPQHF. The V and J genes are TRBV6-2 or TRBV6-3 and TRBJ1-5; perhaps TRBD1 as D (5 bases). The read terminates 3 residues before the CDR3 end, so the remaining end is supplied by the germline J gene. CDR1 and CDR2 (germline): MNHEY, SVGEGT. V was trimmed by 5 bases and J by 3 bases, leaving 17 bases between them. The CDR3 loop spans 16 amino acids.

In this sample, this clone turned up many times. Read coverage stops 3 residues before the CDR3 terminus; the germline J gene supplies the remainder. V and J are TRBV7-8 and TRBJ2-5; perhaps TRBD1 as D (6 bases). The CDR3 contains 17 residues. V was shortened by 1 base and J by 3 bases, with 18 bases between the two germline ends. Germline V lookup: CDR1 SGHVS, CDR2 FQNEAQ. The CDR3 spells CASSLVGSGVGEETQYF. The covered CDR3 bases are TGTGCCAGCAGCTTAGTTGGATCAGGGGTCGGGGAAGAGACC.

This clone came up many times. The read terminates 3 residues ahead of where the CDR3 ends, so the germline J gene completes it. The chain carries TRBV6-2 or TRBV6-3 and TRBJ2-3; D tentatively reads TRBD1 or TRBD2 (5 bases each). Germline V lookup: CDR1 MNHEY, CDR2 SVGEGT. The CDR3 has 16 residues. CDR3 sequence reads: CASSYSRGYEKETQYF. Incomplete CDR3 DNA: TGTGCCAGCAGTTATTCGAGGGGATATGAGAAGGAGACG.

This clone showed up many times. Coverage ceases 3 residues before the CDR3 finishes, and the germline J gene fills in the end. The chain links TRBV5-4 to TRBJ2-1; D possibly corresponds to TRBD1 (5 bases). Germline V gene lookup returns CDR1 SGHNT and CDR2 YYREEE (reference sequence). V dropped 2 bases and J dropped 3 bases, with 9 bases sitting between them. The CDR3 has 14 amino acids. Incomplete CDR3 DNA: TGTGCCAGCAGCTTTCCAGGGTTCTACAATGAG. Its protein product is CASSFPGFYNE. The whole CDR3 region reads CASSFPGFYNEQFF.

This clone was picked up many times. The CDR3 end is not reached by the read, which stops 3 residues before it; the germline J gene fills it in. The genes are TRBV5-4 and TRBJ2-5; 8 bases align to TRBD1. The length of the CDR3 is 14 residues. Germline loops: CDR1 SGHNT, CDR2 YYREEE (reference sequence). The trim removed 6 bases at V and 5 bases at J, leaving 9 bases unmatched. The CDR3 DNA, read in part, is TGTGCCAGCACCTCTAGGACAGGGATCGAGACC. Translated: CASTSRTGIET. The full CDR3 reads CASTSRTGIETQYF.

In its sample, this clone was seen many times. The junction departs from the called germline gene at one end, perhaps through a read error. The read stops 3 residues short of the end of the CDR3; the missing end is completed from the germline J gene. The same CDR3 also results from other DNA sequences found in this sample. The chain combines TRBV4-2 with TRBJ2-6; D is undetermined. CDR1 and CDR2 (germline): LGHNA, YNFKEQ. This CDR3 contains 16 residues. The CDR3 bases that were read are TGCGCCAGCAGCCAAGATCTTAGCTCTGGGGCCAACGTC. Residues: CASSQDLSSGANV. The full CDR3 protein reads CASSQDLSSGANVLTF.

This clone appeared many times. The observed sequence ends 3 residues before the CDR3 terminus, with the missing tail filled in from the germline J gene. V gene TRBV5-1 combines with J gene TRBJ2-1; the D gene is possibly TRBD2 (6 bases). Deletions cut 1 base from V and 7 bases from J, with 15 bases between. The CDR3 length is 15 residues. The V gene's germline CDR1 is SGHRS and CDR2 YFSETQ. The CDR3 bases that were read are TGCGCCAGCAGCTTGCCCGATATTGGGGGGAATGAG. It codes for CASSLPDIGGNE. The entire CDR3 sequence reads CASSLPDIGGNEQFF.

This clone was recorded at least ten times. The CDR3 spells CASSYSPSETQYF. The sequenced part of the CDR3 DNA is TGTGCCAGCAGTTACTCTCCATCAGAGACC. The chain recombines TRBV6-2 or TRBV6-3 with TRBJ2-5; no reliable D call. Coverage ceases 3 residues before the CDR3 finishes, and the germline J gene fills in the end. Trimming took off 0 bases at V and 4 bases at J, with 6 bases between the two ends. The germline V gene encodes CDR1 MNHEY and CDR2 SVGEGT. This CDR3 is built from 13 residues.

This clone was detected ten times or more. The CDR3 extends 3 residues past the end of the read, so its final part is completed from the germline J gene. The chain joins TRBV30 to TRBJ1-4; D is possibly TRBD1 (6 bases). The V and J ends lost 0 bases and 3 bases respectively, with 20 bases between them. The germline V gene has CDR1 GTSNPN and CDR2 SVGIG (reference sequence). The CDR3 is 18 amino acids. Partial CDR3 DNA: TGTGCCTGGAGTGTACCCCCCCCGCAGGGGCATTCTAATGAAAAA. Protein: CAWSVPPPQGHSNEK. From start to end, the CDR3 is CAWSVPPPQGHSNEKLFF.

This clone was found many times. The read terminates 3 residues ahead of where the CDR3 ends, so the germline J gene completes it. The V and J genes are TRBV5-4 and TRBJ2-5; no reliable D call. Trimming removed 2 bases at V and 5 bases at J, with 10 bases between. Germline V gene sequence: CDR1 SGHNT, CDR2 YYREEE (reference sequence). The CDR3 is 13 residues long. CDR3 DNA (partial): TGTGCCAGCAGCTTATCAGGCCGGGAGACC. Protein: CASSLSGRET. In full, the CDR3 reads CASSLSGRETQYF.

This clone was recorded many times. The read ends 3 residues before the CDR3 terminus; that terminus is restored from the germline J gene. The chain links TRBV20-1 to TRBJ2-1, with D tentatively TRBD2 (5 bases). Per germline, CDR1 DFQATT and CDR2 SNEGSKA (reference sequence). Trimming took off 5 bases at V and 3 bases at J, with 17 bases between the two ends. The CDR3 loop spans 15 amino acids. This CDR3 reads CSALDGSVRYNEQFF. CDR3 DNA, as far as it was read: TGCAGTGCTTTAGACGGTAGCGTTCGCTACAATGAG.

This clone was detected many times. The read halts 3 residues ahead of the CDR3 end, with the missing end drawn from the germline J gene. The chain is built from TRBV5-1 and TRBJ1-2, with D possibly matching TRBD1 (5 bases). The length of the CDR3 is 14 residues. The germline V and J ends were trimmed by 4 bases and 7 bases, with 17 bases remaining between them. Germline V CDR1 and CDR2: SGHRS, YFSETQ. CDR3: CASSLGGGNGGYTF. The sequenced part of the CDR3 DNA is TGCGCCAGCAGCCTCGGTGGGGGGAACGGTGGC. The full variable domain, rest sourced from reference TRBV5-1 and TRBJ1-2, is KAGVTQTPRYLIKTRGQQVTLSCSPISGHRSVSWYQQTPGQGLQFLFEYFSETQRNKGNFPGRFSGRQFSNSRSEMNVSTLELGDSALYLCASSLGGGNGGYTFGSGTRLTVV.

This clone was observed many times. The CDR3 end falls 3 residues outside the read, so it is completed with the germline J gene. V is TRBV20-1 and J is TRBJ2-2, with 7 nucleotides matching TRBD2. The V and J ends lost 4 bases and 0 bases, in that order; junction bases with no gene match: 8. Germline V gene lookup returns CDR1 DFQATT and CDR2 SNEGSKA (reference sequence). The CDR3 has 16 amino acids. The CDR3 sequence is CSAKKPGLPNTGELFF. The CDR3 DNA, read in part, is TGCAGTGCTAAAAAACCGGGACTACCGAACACCGGGGAG.

This clone was found many times. Read coverage stops 3 residues before the CDR3 terminus; the germline J gene supplies the remainder. The gene calls are TRBV10-1 and TRBJ2-3; TRBD2 is a possible D gene (6 bases). The CDR3 covers 17 residues. Germline-derived CDR1 and CDR2 are WNHNN and SYGVQD (reference sequence). V was cut by 0 bases and J by 5 bases, with 18 bases left in between. CDR3 loop: CASSESTGGSGRDTQYF. Incomplete CDR3 DNA: TGCGCCAGCAGTGAGTCGACCGGCGGTAGCGGCAGAGATACG.

In its sample, this clone was seen many times. CDR3 region: CASSGGGSYGYTF. The part of the CDR3 DNA that was read is TGCGCCAGTTCAGGCGGGGGTAGCTATGGC. The gene calls are TRBV10-1 and TRBJ1-2; maybe TRBD1 (5 bases). The CDR3 end is not reached by the read, which stops 3 residues before it; the germline J gene fills it in. This CDR3 contains 13 residues. The germline V gene has CDR1 WNHNN and CDR2 SYGVQD (reference sequence). The V gene lost 9 bases and the J gene lost 4 bases, with 15 bases spanning the gap.

A remark on this clone: The DNA ends 3 residues before the CDR3 does, and the rest of the CDR3 is filled in from the germline J gene. The chain combines TRBV14 with TRBJ2-7; 7 nucleotides agree with TRBD2. V shed 4 bases and J 4 bases; nucleotides not matched to a gene: 16. The length of the CDR3 is 17 residues. The germline V gene encodes CDR1 SGHDN and CDR2 FVKESK. The covered CDR3 bases are TGTGCCAGCAGCCCCACCCAAGTGCGCGGGAGAGGGTACGAG. Translating gives CASSPTQVRGRGYE. The whole CDR3 sequence is CASSPTQVRGRGYEQYF.

In this sample, this clone turned up many times. From the germline J gene comes the end of the CDR3, since the read stops 3 residues before it. The genes are TRBV5-1 and TRBJ2-1; 16 bases map to TRBD2. The CDR3 has 17 residues. V lost 7 bases, J lost 0 bases, and 4 bases stayed unmatched. Looked up from germline, CDR1 is SGHRS and CDR2 is YFSETQ. The part of the CDR3 DNA that was read is TGCGCCAGCCGCGGGACTAGCGGGGGGGTCTCCTACAATGAG. Amino acids: CASRGTSGGVSYNE. The complete CDR3 reads CASRGTSGGVSYNEQFF.

This clone came up many times. From the germline J gene comes the end of the CDR3, since the read stops 3 residues before it. This chain uses TRBV7-6 with TRBJ2-5; unclear D gene. Germline assignment: CDR1 SGHVS and CDR2 FNYEAQ. V lost 5 bases, J lost 2 bases, and 6 bases lay in between. The CDR3 extends over 12 amino acids. The CDR3 spells CASSQEQETQYF. Partial CDR3 DNA: TGTGCCAGCAGCCAGGAACAAGAGACC.

This clone has at least ten counts. The CDR3 goes on 3 residues after the read ends, and that part is filled in from the germline J gene. The V gene is TRBV19, the J gene TRBJ2-3; 9 positions agree with TRBD2. The length of the CDR3 is 15 residues. CDR1 is LNHDA, CDR2 SQIVND, per germline (reference sequence). V lost 1 base, J lost 5 bases, and 4 bases stayed unmatched. This CDR3 is CASSIALAGGDTQYF. The sequenced part of the CDR3 DNA is TGTGCCAGTAGTATAGCACTAGCGGGCGGAGATACG.

The table lists this clone with many counts. Sequencing ends 3 residues short of the CDR3 end; the germline J gene provides the rest. The V and J genes are TRBV29-1 and TRBJ2-3; 8 bases map to TRBD2. The ends lost 4 bases at V and 8 bases at J; junction bases unmatched: 20. CDR3 size: 17 residues. Germline loops: CDR1 SQVTM, CDR2 ANQGSEA. Incomplete CDR3 DNA: TGCAGCGTTGTGGGGGTTAATAGCGGGGCTCACTTCGCTACG. This codes for CSVVGVNSGAHFAT. The full CDR3 protein is CSVVGVNSGAHFATQYF.

This clone was recorded many times. The read comes to an end 3 residues before the CDR3 does, leaving the germline J gene to fill in the end. The V and J genes are TRBV20-1 and TRBJ2-7, with TRBD2 matching over 9 bases. The CDR3 is made up of 14 amino acids. V lost 5 bases, J lost 3 bases, and 8 bases stayed unmatched. The germline V gene has CDR1 DFQATT and CDR2 SNEGSKA (reference sequence). The CDR3 region is CSAVSGSDLYEQYF. The part of the CDR3 DNA that was read is TGCAGTGCTGTTAGCGGGAGCGATCTCTACGAG.